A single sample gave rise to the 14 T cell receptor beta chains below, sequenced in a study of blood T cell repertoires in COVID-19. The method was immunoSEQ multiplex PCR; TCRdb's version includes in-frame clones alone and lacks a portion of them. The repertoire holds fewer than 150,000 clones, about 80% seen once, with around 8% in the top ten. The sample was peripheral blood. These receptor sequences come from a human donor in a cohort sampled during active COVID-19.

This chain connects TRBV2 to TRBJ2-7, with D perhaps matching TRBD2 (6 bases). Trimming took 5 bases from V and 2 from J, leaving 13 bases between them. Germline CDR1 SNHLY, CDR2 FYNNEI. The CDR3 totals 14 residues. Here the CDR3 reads CASSRWEVTYEQYF. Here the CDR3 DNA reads TGTGCCAGCAGTCGCTGGGAGGTCACCTACGAGCAGTACTTC.

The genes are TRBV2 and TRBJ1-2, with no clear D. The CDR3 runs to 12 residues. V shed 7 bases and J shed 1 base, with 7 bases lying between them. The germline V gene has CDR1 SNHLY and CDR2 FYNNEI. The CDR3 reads CASKRDNYGYTF. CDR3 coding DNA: TGTGCCAGCAAACGGGATAACTATGGCTACACCTTC.

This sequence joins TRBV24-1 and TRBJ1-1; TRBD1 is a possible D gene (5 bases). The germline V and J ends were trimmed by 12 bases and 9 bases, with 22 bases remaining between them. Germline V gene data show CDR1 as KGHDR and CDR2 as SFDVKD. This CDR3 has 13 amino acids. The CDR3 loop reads CAPGFPVVYQAFF. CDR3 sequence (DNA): TGTGCCCCAGGGTTTCCAGTAGTCTATCAAGCTTTCTTT.

CDR3 DNA sequence: TGTGCCAGCAGCGCGATACAGGGTTTGCGCTACGAGCAGTACTTC. It encodes CASSAIQGLRYEQYF. The rearrangement joins TRBV5-6 to TRBJ2-7, with D maybe TRBD1 (6 bases). Trimming removed 4 bases at V and 3 bases at J, with 17 bases between. Germline-derived CDR1 and CDR2 are SGHDT and YYEEEE. This CDR3 contains 15 residues.

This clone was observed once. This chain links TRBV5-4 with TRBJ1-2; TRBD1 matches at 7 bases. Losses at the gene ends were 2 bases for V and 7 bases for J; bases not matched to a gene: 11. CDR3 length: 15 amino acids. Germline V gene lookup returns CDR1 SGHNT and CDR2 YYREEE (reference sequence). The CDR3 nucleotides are TGTGCCAGCAGCTTCCCTTCGGGACAGACCGCTGGCTACACCTTC. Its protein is CASSFPSGQTAGYTF.

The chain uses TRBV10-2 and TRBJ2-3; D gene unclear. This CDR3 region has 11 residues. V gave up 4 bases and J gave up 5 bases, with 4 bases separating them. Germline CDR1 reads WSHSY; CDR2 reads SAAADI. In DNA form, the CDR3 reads TGCGCCAGCAGTGGCGGAGATACGCAGTATTTT. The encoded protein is CASSGGDTQYF.

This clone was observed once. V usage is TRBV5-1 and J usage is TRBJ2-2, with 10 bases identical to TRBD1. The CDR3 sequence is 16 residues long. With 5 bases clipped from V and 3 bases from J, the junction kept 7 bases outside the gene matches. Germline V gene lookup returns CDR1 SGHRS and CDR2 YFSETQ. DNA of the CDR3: TGCGCCAGCAGTTATTCCGGGACAGGGGACACCGGGGAGCTGTTTTTT. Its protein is CASSYSGTGDTGELFF. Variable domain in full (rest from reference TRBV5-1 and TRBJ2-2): KAGVTQTPRYLIKTRGQQVTLSCSPISGHRSVSWYQQTPGQGLQFLFEYFSETQRNKGNFPGRFSGRQFSNSRSEMNVSTLELGDSALYLCASSYSGTGDTGELFFGEGSRLTVL.

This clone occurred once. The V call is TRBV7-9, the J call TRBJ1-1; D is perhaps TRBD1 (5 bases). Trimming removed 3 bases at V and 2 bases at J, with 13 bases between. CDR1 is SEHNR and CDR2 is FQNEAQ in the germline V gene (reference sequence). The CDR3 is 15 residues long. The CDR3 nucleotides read TGTGCCAGCAGCTTCTCTGGGGCGGGAAACACTGAAGCTTTCTTT. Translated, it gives CASSFSGAGNTEAFF.

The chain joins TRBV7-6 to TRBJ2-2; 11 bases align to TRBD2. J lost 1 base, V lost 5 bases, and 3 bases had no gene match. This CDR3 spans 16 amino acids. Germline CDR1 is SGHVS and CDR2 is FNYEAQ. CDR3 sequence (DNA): TGTGCCAGCAGCCTCGGACTAGCGGGGAACACCGGGGAGCTGTTTTTT. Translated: CASSLGLAGNTGELFF.

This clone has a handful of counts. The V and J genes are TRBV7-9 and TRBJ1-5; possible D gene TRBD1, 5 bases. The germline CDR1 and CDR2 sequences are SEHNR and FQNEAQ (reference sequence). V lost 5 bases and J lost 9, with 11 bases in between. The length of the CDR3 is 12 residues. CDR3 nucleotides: TGTGCCAGCAGCGCCTCTCAGGGGCCCCAGCATTTT. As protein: CASSASQGPQHF.

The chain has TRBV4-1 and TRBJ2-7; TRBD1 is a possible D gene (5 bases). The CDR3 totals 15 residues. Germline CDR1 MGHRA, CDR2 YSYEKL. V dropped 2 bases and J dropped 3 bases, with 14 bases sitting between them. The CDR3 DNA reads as TGCGCCAGCAGCCAAACACAGGATCGCGGCTACGAGCAGTACTTC. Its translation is CASSQTQDRGYEQYF.

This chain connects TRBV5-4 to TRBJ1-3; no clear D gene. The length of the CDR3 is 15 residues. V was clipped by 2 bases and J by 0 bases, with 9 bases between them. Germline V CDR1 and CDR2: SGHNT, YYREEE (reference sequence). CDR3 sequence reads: CASSFLPSSGNTIYF. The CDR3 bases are TGTGCCAGCAGCTTCCTTCCCTCCTCTGGAAACACCATATATTTT.

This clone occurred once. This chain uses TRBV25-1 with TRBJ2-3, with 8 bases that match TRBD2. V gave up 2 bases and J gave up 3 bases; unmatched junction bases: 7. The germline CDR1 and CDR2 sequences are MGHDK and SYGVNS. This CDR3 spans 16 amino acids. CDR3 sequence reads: CASSEGVGGATDTQYF. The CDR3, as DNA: TGTGCCAGCAGTGAAGGTGTCGGGGGGGCAACAGATACGCAGTATTTT.

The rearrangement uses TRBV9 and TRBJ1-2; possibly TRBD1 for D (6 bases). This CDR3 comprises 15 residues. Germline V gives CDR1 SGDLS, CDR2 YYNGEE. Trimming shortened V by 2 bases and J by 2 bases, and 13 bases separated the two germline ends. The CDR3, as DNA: TGTGCCAGCAGCGTCGGGACAACTTTAAACTATGGCTACACCTTC. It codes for CASSVGTTLNYGYTF.